What follows is one T cell receptor beta chain and its context. Its antigen is unknown. This sample is drawn from a study of Graves' ophthalmopathy and Graves' hyperthyroidism. Overall study: Stable hyperthyroidism denotes an absence of ophthalmopathy throughout 18 months of follow-up.

Establishment of the diagnosis relied upon clinical symptoms, serum thyroxine, TRAb, thyroid ultrasound and orbital computed tomography. General observations from the study: Blood was where most expanded thyroid clonotypes above 0.001 frequency also turned up. Stable hyperthyroidism and ophthalmopathy were told apart by a 13-signature model, which achieved about 90% sensitivity and roughly 76% specificity.

TCR beta CDR3 regions were amplified from RNA transcripts. Second-round multiplex PCR came after first-round RT-PCR with HTBI primers. TCRdb re-derived calls from the multiplex PCR reads in MiXCR, one entry per CDR3 protein. This repertoire shows about 500,000 distinct CDR3 sequences, roughly 40% found once; its top ten account for 3.5% to 5%. There are 18 residues in the CDR3. Trimming took 6 bases from V and 0 from J; bases not matched to a gene: 15. Looked up from germline, CDR1 is SEHNR and CDR2 is FQNEAQ (reference sequence). The chain joins TRBV7-9 to TRBJ2-7; 9 bases are shared with TRBD1. The sample was peripheral blood or thyroid tissue (not recorded which). The clonotype comes from an adult man with Graves' hyperthyroidism. The CDR3 region is CASRPGTGLLRSSYEQYF. The CDR3 DNA sequence: TGTGCCAGCAGACCGGGGACAGGGCTTCTCAGAAGCTCCTACGAGCAGTACTTC.